This paragraph covers one T cell receptor beta chain sequence. Its matching antigen is unknown. A read error may produce the germline difference seen at one junction end. There are 15 residues in the CDR3. The germline V gene encodes CDR1 LGHNA and CDR2 YNFKEQ. Researchers isolated at least 7 million PBMCs per sample. The data derive from a study of blood T cells in healthy people across ages. It was with a sample-barcoded 5' primer and a J-beta primer mix that a second PCR of roughly 7 to 12 cycles was run. In TCRdb, the 5' RACE reads were re-called with MiXCR into one record per CDR3 protein. The sample records 800,000 to 1,000,000 distinct CDR3 sequences, about 48% being singletons. The study, taken as a whole, reports: Aged donors had fewer naive CD4+ cells and lower diversity than long-lived donors.

Material for sequencing was blood. This receptor was taken from a man aged 30 to 45 in good health. The V gene is TRBV4-2, the J gene TRBJ2-6; D is perhaps TRBD1 (5 bases). Written as DNA, the CDR3 is TGTGCCAGCAGCCAAGACAGGGTTGGGGCCAACGTCCCGACTTTC. Translated, it gives CASSQDRVGANVPTF.